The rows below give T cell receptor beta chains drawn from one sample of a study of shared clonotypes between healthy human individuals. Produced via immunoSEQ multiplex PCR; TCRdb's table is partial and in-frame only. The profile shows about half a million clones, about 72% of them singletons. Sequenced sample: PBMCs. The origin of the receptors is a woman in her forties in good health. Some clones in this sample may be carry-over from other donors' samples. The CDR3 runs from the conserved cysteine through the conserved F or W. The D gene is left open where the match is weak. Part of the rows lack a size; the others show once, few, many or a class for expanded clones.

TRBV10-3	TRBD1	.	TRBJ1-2	CATRGTVQGADGYTF	TGTGCCACCAGGGGGACGGTACAGGGGGCGGATGGCTACACCTTC
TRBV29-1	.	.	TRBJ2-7	CSVERGGWPTYEQYF	TGCAGCGTTGAAAGAGGGGGGTGGCCGACCTACGAGCAGTACTTC
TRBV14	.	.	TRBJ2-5	CASSPLGLTETQYF	TGTGCCAGCAGCCCCCTTGGGTTGACGGAGACCCAGTACTTC
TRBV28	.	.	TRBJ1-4	CASRLRDPGAKLFF	TGTGCCAGCAGGCTGCGGGACCCGGGCGCAAAACTGTTTTTT
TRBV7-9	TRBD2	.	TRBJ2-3	CASSLGLAGPDTQYF	TGTGCCAGCAGCTTAGGGCTAGCGGGCCCAGATACGCAGTATTTT
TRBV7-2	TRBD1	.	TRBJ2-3	CASSFRAGGADTQYF	TGTGCCAGCAGCTTCCGGGCAGGGGGCGCAGATACGCAGTATTTT
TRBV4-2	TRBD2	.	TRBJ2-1	CASSQDGREGNEQFF	TGTGCCAGCAGCCAAGACGGACGGGAGGGGAATGAGCAGTTCTTC
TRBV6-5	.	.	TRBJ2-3	CASTVAGTDTQYF	TGTGCCAGCACTGTTGCGGGCACAGATACGCAGTATTTT
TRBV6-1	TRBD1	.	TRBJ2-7	CASSIDRGLYEQYF	TGTGCCAGCAGCATAGACAGGGGGCTCTACGAGCAGTACTTC
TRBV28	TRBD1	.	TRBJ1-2	CASSPTGGVVYGYTF	TGTGCCAGCAGCCCTACAGGGGGCGTCGTCTATGGCTACACCTTC
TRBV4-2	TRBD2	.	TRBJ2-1	CASSQETSGTTPYNEQFF	TGTGCCAGCAGCCAAGAGACTAGCGGTACGACCCCTTACAATGAGCAGTTCTTC
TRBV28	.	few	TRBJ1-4	CASSKRTVTNEKLFF	TGTGCCAGCAGTAAAAGGACAGTAACTAATGAAAAACTGTTTTTT
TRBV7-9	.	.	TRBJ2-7	CASSPPVAPTYEQYF	TGTGCCAGCAGCCCCCCCGTAGCTCCGACCTACGAGCAGTACTTC
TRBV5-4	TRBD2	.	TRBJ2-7	CASSPSGSSYEQYF	TGTGCCAGCAGCCCTAGCGGGAGCTCCTACGAGCAGTACTTC
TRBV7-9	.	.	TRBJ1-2	CASSLKGNGYTF	TGTGCCAGCAGCCTGAAGGGAAATGGCTACACCTTC
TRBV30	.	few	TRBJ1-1	CAWKLTNTEAFF	TGTGCCTGGAAGTTAACGAACACTGAAGCTTTCTTT
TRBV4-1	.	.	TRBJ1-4	CASSLRGEVNNEKLFF	TGCGCCAGCAGCCTGCGGGGGGAGGTAAATAATGAAAAACTGTTTTTT
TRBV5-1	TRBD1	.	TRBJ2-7	CASSLGDRASYEQYF	TGCGCCAGCAGCTTGGGAGACAGGGCATCCTACGAGCAGTACTTC
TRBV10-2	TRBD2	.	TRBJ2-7	CASRDGTSDDYEQYF	TGCGCCAGCAGAGACGGGACTAGCGACGACTACGAGCAGTACTTC
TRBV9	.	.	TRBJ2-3	CASSVALAPTYSTDTQYF	TGTGCCAGCAGCGTAGCGCTAGCCCCAACCTATAGCACAGATACGCAGTATTTT
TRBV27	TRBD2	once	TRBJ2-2	CASSLPPGLAGSTGELFF	TGTGCCAGCAGTTTACCTCCAGGACTAGCCGGGAGCACCGGGGAGCTGTTTTTT
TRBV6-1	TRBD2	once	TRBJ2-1	CASRTSGSTHGQFF	TGTGCCAGCCGGACTAGCGGGAGTACGCATGGGCAGTTCTTC
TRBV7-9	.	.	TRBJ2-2	CASSLVGQGPGELFF	TGTGCCAGCAGCTTAGTCGGGCAGGGACCCGGGGAGCTGTTTTTT
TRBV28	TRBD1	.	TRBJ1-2	CASSSLNRGLYYGYTF	TGTGCCAGCAGCTCCCTGAACAGGGGACTGTACTATGGCTACACCTTC
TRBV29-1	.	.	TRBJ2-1	CSALSHSYNEQFF	TGCAGCGCCCTCTCTCACTCCTACAATGAGCAGTTCTTC
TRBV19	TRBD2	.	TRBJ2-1	CASSVSGTAGEQFF	TGTGCCAGTAGTGTCAGCGGGACGGCGGGTGAGCAGTTCTTC
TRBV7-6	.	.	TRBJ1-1	CASSTGGVLGTEAFF	TGTGCCAGCAGCACCGGGGGAGTTCTCGGCACTGAAGCTTTCTTT
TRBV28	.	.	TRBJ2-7	CASSSPGDSGRVDEQYF	TGTGCCAGCAGTTCTCCTGGGGACAGCGGGAGAGTTGACGAGCAGTACTTC
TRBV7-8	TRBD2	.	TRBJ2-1	CASSPGLAGGGDEQFF	TGTGCCAGCAGCCCGGGACTAGCGGGAGGCGGCGATGAGCAGTTCTTC
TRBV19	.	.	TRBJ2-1	CASTKRGNEQFF	TGTGCCAGTACCAAACGGGGGAATGAGCAGTTCTTC
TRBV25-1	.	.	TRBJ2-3	CASNRDTYTDTQYF	TGTGCCAGCAACCGGGACACATACACAGATACGCAGTATTTT
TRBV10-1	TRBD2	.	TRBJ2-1	CASSDLAVNEQFF	TGCGCCAGCAGCGATCTAGCGGTCAATGAGCAGTTCTTC
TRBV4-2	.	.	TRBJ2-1	CASSQVGTSSYNEQFF	TGTGCCAGCAGCCAAGTAGGGACGAGCTCCTACAATGAGCAGTTCTTC
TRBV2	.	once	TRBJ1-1	CASSVGRGGAEAFF	TGTGCCAGCAGTGTAGGTAGAGGGGGGGCTGAAGCTTTCTTT
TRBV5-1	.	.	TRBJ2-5	CASGFNGAGETQYF	TGCGCCAGCGGATTTAATGGAGCGGGAGAGACCCAGTACTTC
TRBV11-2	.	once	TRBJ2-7	CASSEAGETSYEQYF	TGTGCCAGCAGTGAAGCCGGGGAGACCTCCTACGAGCAGTACTTC
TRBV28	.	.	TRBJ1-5	CASSFVGGNQPQHF	TGTGCCAGCAGTTTTGTTGGGGGGAATCAGCCCCAGCATTTT
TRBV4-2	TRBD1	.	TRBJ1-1	CASSQADRELNTEAFF	TGTGCCAGCAGCCAAGCGGACAGGGAACTGAACACTGAAGCTTTCTTT
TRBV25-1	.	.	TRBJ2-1	CASSLGTELAVTYNEQFF	TGTGCCAGCAGTCTCGGGACAGAGCTAGCGGTTACCTACAATGAGCAGTTCTTC
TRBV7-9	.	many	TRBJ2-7	CASSLADSVHEQYF	TGTGCCAGCAGCTTAGCCGACAGTGTCCACGAGCAGTACTTC
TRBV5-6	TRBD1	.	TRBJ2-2	CASSLALKGQGENTGELFF	TGTGCCAGCAGCTTGGCCTTGAAAGGACAGGGAGAAAACACCGGGGAGCTGTTTTTT
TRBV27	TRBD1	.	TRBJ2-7	CASSKGAGYEQYF	TGTGCCAGCTCCAAGGGGGCCGGATACGAGCAGTACTTC
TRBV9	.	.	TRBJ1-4	CASSVATGGPYEKLFF	TGTGCCAGCAGCGTAGCTACCGGGGGACCCTATGAAAAACTGTTTTTT
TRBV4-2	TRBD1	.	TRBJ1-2	CASSQAGTGRDYYGYTF	TGTGCCAGCAGCCAGGCGGGGACAGGGCGCGACTACTATGGCTACACCTTC
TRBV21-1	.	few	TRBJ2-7	CASRTGNRVGEQYF	TGTGCCAGCAGGACAGGGAATCGGGTTGGCGAGCAGTACTTC
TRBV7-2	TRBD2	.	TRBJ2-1	CASSLGGRLGNEQFF	TGTGCCAGCAGCTTGGGCGGGAGATTAGGGAATGAGCAGTTCTTC
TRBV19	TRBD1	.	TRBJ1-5	CASNLGTGQPQHF	TGTGCCAGTAATCTGGGGACAGGCCAGCCCCAGCATTTT
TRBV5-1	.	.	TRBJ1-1	CASSLAGGHPGTEAFF	TGCGCCAGCAGCTTGGCGGGGGGACATCCGGGGACTGAAGCTTTCTTT
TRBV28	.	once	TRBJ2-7	CASRTQQGPYEQYF	TGTGCCAGCAGGACCCAACAGGGTCCCTACGAGCAGTACTTC
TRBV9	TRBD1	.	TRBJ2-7	CASSLRTGDGEQYF	TGTGCCAGCAGCCTCAGGACAGGGGACGGCGAGCAGTACTTC
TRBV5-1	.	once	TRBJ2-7	CASSLVPSADEQYF	TGCGCCAGCAGCTTGGTGCCTAGCGCGGACGAGCAGTACTTC
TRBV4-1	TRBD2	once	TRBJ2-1	CASGQRYGTTHEQFF	TGCGCCAGCGGCCAACGGTATGGGACTACTCATGAGCAGTTCTTC
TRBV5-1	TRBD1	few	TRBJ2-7	CASSPGTGQSYEQYF	TGCGCCAGCAGCCCAGGGACAGGGCAGTCCTACGAGCAGTACTTC
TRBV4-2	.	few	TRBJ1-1	CASSQELVQAEAFF	TGTGCCAGCAGCCAAGAATTGGTACAGGCTGAAGCTTTCTTT
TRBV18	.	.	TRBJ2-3	CASSPPWTGTDTQYF	TGTGCCAGCTCACCACCGTGGACAGGCACAGATACGCAGTATTTT